This TCR beta chain was documented in a study of T cell responses to AZD1222 COVID-19 vaccine. In the study overall: Pooling was applied to second doses at about 4 or about 12 weeks. Overall study findings and caveats: Dominant at 160-218 and 743-854, vaccine-associated CD4 TCRs also spanned spike. At baseline, just six or seven AZD1222 recipients tested seropositive. Recipients of two AZD1222 doses showed rising Spike-specific TCR breadth and depth.

The CDR3 sequence is 15 residues long. Germline CDR1 is SGHTA and CDR2 is FQGTGA. The V gene end was trimmed by 5 bases and the J gene end by 4 bases; junction bases not matched to a gene: 8. Using immunoSEQ multiplex PCR, the repertoire was profiled, and TCRdb retains in-frame clones only, with some absent. This sample yields some 64,000 clones, of which approximately 80% are seen a single time; around 15% belongs to the top ten. A few counts support this clone. Its matching antigen is unknown. The rearrangement joins TRBV7-3 to TRBJ1-2; 9 bases are a match to TRBD1. This TCR was sampled from an adult in good health. The sample in question was peripheral blood, obtained on day 0 of AZD1222 vaccination. CDR3 in DNA: TGTGCCAGCAGCGCATCCGGGACAGGGAGCTATGGCTACACCTTC. Its protein product is CASSASGTGSYGYTF.